Shown below are 32 T cell receptor beta chains from a single sample sequenced in a study of T cell responses to AZD1222 COVID-19 vaccine. Assay: immunoSEQ multiplex PCR; the TCRdb copy retains only in-frame clones and omits some. Of 95,000 to 150,000 clones listed, approximately 94% were seen once; the top ten hold 5%. Sequencing used peripheral blood, obtained 28 days after the second AZD1222 dose. These receptors were collected from an adult who received the AZD1222 COVID-19 vaccine.

This chain connects TRBV7-9 to TRBJ1-5, with TRBD1 as a possible D gene (5 bases). From germline, CDR1 is SEHNR and CDR2 FQNEAQ (reference sequence). The CDR3 sequence is 12 residues long. The V gene lost 3 bases and the J gene lost 6 bases, with 6 bases spanning the gap. The CDR3 nucleotides are TGTGCCAGCAGCTTGGGGGGTCAGCCCCAGCATTTT. It encodes CASSLGGQPQHF.

The rearrangement uses TRBV2 and TRBJ2-2; perhaps TRBD1 as D (5 bases). Germline V gene data show CDR1 as SNHLY and CDR2 as FYNNEI. V was shortened by 8 bases and J by 6 bases, with 13 bases between the two germline ends. The CDR3 totals 13 residues. This chain's CDR3 is CASGAILSGELFF. The CDR3 coding sequence is TGTGCCAGCGGGGCCATTTTGTCCGGGGAGCTGTTTTTT.

As concerns this clone: Relative to the germline gene, one junction end is altered; a read error may explain this. The chain employs TRBV2 and TRBJ1-4, with D perhaps TRBD1 (5 bases). Germline assignment: CDR1 SNHLY and CDR2 FYNNEI. The CDR3 totals 12 residues. CDR3 region: CASSAERRERVF. The CDR3 DNA is TGTGCCAGCAGTGCTGAGCGCAGGGAGAGGGTTTTT.

The chain carries TRBV6-1 and TRBJ1-5; 7 nucleotides line up with TRBD1. Germline assignment: CDR1 MNHNS and CDR2 SASEGT. V trimming: 3 bases; J trimming: 3 bases; junction bases outside the gene matches: 8. This CDR3 has 16 residues. CDR3 in amino acids: CASSDPRGLLNQPQHF. The CDR3 nucleotides are TGTGCCAGCAGTGATCCTAGGGGGCTCCTCAATCAGCCCCAGCATTTT.

The gene calls are TRBV7-9 and TRBJ2-5, with a tentative D call TRBD1 (5 bases). This CDR3 is 13 amino acids long. Trimming took 1 base from V and 7 from J, leaving 10 bases between them. Germline V gene data show CDR1 as SEHNR and CDR2 as FQNEAQ (reference sequence). The CDR3: CASSLGRGSTQYF. Written as DNA, the CDR3 is TGTGCCAGCAGCTTAGGTAGGGGTTCGACCCAGTACTTC.

This clone was picked up one time. The J gene is TRBJ2-7, the V gene TRBV18; D remains ambiguous. V was shortened by 0 bases and J by 5 bases, with 11 bases between the two germline ends. Germline CDR1 reads KGHSH; CDR2 reads LQKENI. This CDR3 is 14 amino acids long. This CDR3 reads CASSPPWEDNEQYF. In DNA form, the CDR3 reads TGTGCCAGCTCACCACCCTGGGAAGACAACGAGCAGTACTTC.

The V call is TRBV7-8, the J call TRBJ1-1; D unresolved. CDR1 and CDR2 (germline): SGHVS, FQNEAQ. Between the trimmed V and J ends, which lost 3 bases and 0 bases, there was a span of 8 bases. The CDR3 is 14 amino acids. The CDR3 DNA is TGTGCCAGCAGCTTGAGGCAGCTGAACACTGAAGCTTTCTTT. Translation: CASSLRQLNTEAFF.

The J gene is TRBJ2-3, the V gene TRBV7-6; TRBD2 agrees at 7 bases. Looked up from germline, CDR1 is SGHVS and CDR2 is FNYEAQ. This CDR3 region has 15 residues. Unmatched junction bases numbered 5, after V lost 5 bases and J lost 0 bases. The CDR3 nucleotides read TGTGCCAGCAGCACCCGGGACTACAGCACAGATACGCAGTATTTT. The encoded protein is CASSTRDYSTDTQYF.

This clone has only one observation. The V call is TRBV19, the J call TRBJ2-1, with TRBD1 matching over 9 bases. Germline-derived CDR1 and CDR2 are LNHDA and SQIVND (reference sequence). This CDR3 contains 16 residues. V was pared by 6 bases and J by 8 bases, with 14 bases of the junction left unmatched. CDR3 DNA sequence: TGTGCCAGTAGCTCAGACCGGACAGGGGTCCTATATGAGCAGTTCTTC. It codes for CASSSDRTGVLYEQFF. The full variable domain, in which reference TRBV19 and TRBJ2-1 provide the parts outside the CDR3, is DGGITQSPKYLFRKEGQNVTLSCEQNLNHDAMYWYRQDPGQGLRLIYYSQIVNDFQKGDIAEGYSVSREKKESFPLTVTSAQKNPTAFYLCASSSDRTGVLYEQFFGPGTRLTVL.

This chain connects TRBV5-4 to TRBJ1-2; tentative D call: TRBD1 (6 bases). Trimming pared 2 bases from V and 0 bases from J, leaving 23 bases between. This CDR3 contains 19 residues. Per the germline V gene, CDR1 is SGHNT and CDR2 is YYREEE (reference sequence). This CDR3 reads CASSLLSFFRDTANYGYTF. The CDR3 DNA reads as TGTGCCAGCAGCTTACTTTCGTTTTTCCGGGACACCGCTAACTATGGCTACACCTTC.

V and J are TRBV19 and TRBJ1-5, with 8 bases identical to TRBD1. Germline CDR1 and CDR2: LNHDA and SQIVND (reference sequence). V trimming: 7 bases; J trimming: 4 bases; junction bases outside the gene matches: 3. The CDR3 loop spans 13 amino acids. CDR3 coding DNA: TGTGCCAGTAACGACAGGGGTAATCAGCCCCAGCATTTT. Translating it yields CASNDRGNQPQHF.

This rearrangement joins TRBV6-5 to TRBJ2-7; the match to TRBD1 covers 10 bases. The CDR3 has 15 amino acids. Germline lookup yields CDR1 MNHEY and CDR2 SVGAGI. V dropped 1 base and J dropped 3; count of bases not matched to a gene: 3. The DNA of the CDR3 is TGTGCCAGCAGTTACTGGGGGACAGGGGACTACGAGCAGTACTTC. It encodes CASSYWGTGDYEQYF.

J is TRBJ2-1 and V is TRBV12-3 or TRBV12-4, with 7 bases lining up with TRBD1. This CDR3 comprises 12 residues. The V and J ends lost 5 bases and 9 bases, in that order; junction bases with no gene match: 4. CDR3 DNA sequence: TGTGCCAGCAGTCGGGACAGTAGTGAGCAGTTCTTC. This sequence encodes CASSRDSSEQFF.

This rearrangement joins TRBV5-1 to TRBJ2-2; 14 bases map to TRBD2. The CDR3 consists of 18 residues. The V gene's germline CDR1 is SGHRS and CDR2 YFSETQ. The V gene end was trimmed by 4 bases and the J gene end by 0 bases; junction bases not matched to a gene: 5. As DNA, the CDR3 is TGCGCCAGCAGCGAGACTAGCGGGGGGGCCGCGAACACCGGGGAGCTGTTTTTT. Protein: CASSETSGGAANTGELFF.

This clone was seen once. The chain recombines TRBV15 with TRBJ2-1; 8 nucleotides agree with TRBD2. The trim removed 3 bases at V and 8 bases at J, leaving 6 bases unmatched. The CDR3 loop spans 14 amino acids. Germline assignment: CDR1 LNHNV and CDR2 YYDKDF (reference sequence). The chain's CDR3 is CATSRAGREDEQFF. CDR3 sequence (DNA): TGTGCCACCAGCAGGGCGGGGCGGGAGGATGAGCAGTTCTTC.

CDR3 coding DNA: TGTGCCAGCAGCTTAATGGGACAGGGTGCCTACGAGCAGTACTTC. This gives the protein CASSLMGQGAYEQYF. The V call is TRBV5-4, the J call TRBJ2-7, with TRBD1 matching over 9 bases. CDR3 length: 15 amino acids. V lost 2 bases and J lost 2; bases outside the gene matches: 5. In germline, CDR1 is SGHNT, CDR2 YYREEE (reference sequence). The variable domain in full, completed from reference TRBV5-4 and TRBJ2-7, reads ETGVTQSPTHLIKTRGQQVTLRCSSQSGHNTVSWYQQALGQGPQFIFQYYREEENGRGNFPPRFSGLQFPNYSSELNVNALELDDSALYLCASSLMGQGAYEQYFGPGTRLTVT.

This chain links TRBV25-1 with TRBJ2-2; the D gene could be TRBD1 or TRBD2 (7 bases each). The CDR3 length is 15 residues. CDR1 and CDR2 from the germline V gene are MGHDK and SYGVNS. Trimming took off 4 bases at V and 7 bases at J, with 16 bases between the two ends. The CDR3 coding sequence is TGTGCCAGCAGTGGGTCGACAGGGACTATCGGGGAGCTGTTTTTT. It translates to CASSGSTGTIGELFF.

This clone was seen only a few times. The chain couples TRBV12-3 or TRBV12-4 to TRBJ2-2; TRBD1 is a possible D gene (6 bases). CDR3 length: 13 residues. Trimming took 8 bases from V and 7 from J, leaving 14 bases between them. CDR3 DNA sequence: TGTGCCAGCGGTCGGGAAGGGGGCGGGGAGCTGTTTTTT. As protein: CASGREGGGELFF.

The chain joins TRBV9 to TRBJ2-7; 10 positions agree with TRBD2. V lost 0 bases to trimming and J lost 3 bases; unmatched junction nucleotides: 6. In germline, CDR1 is SGDLS, CDR2 YYNGEE. This CDR3 is built from 16 residues. This CDR3 reads CASSVGVAGGGYEQYF. For the CDR3, the DNA is TGTGCCAGCAGCGTAGGGGTAGCGGGAGGCGGCTACGAGCAGTACTTC. The whole variable domain, filled in from reference TRBV9 and TRBJ2-7, reads DSGVTQTPKHLITATGQRVTLRCSPRSGDLSVYWYQQSLDQGLQFLIQYYNGEERAKGNILERFSAQQFPDLHSELNLSSLELGDSALYFCASSVGVAGGGYEQYFGPGTRLTVT.

In nucleotides, the CDR3 is TGCAGCGCCGAGGGAGACACTGAAGCTTTCTTT. Translation gives CSAEGDTEAFF. This rearrangement joins TRBV29-1 to TRBJ1-1; D unclear. CDR3 length: 11 amino acids. V was trimmed by 7 bases and J by 3 bases, leaving 9 bases between them. Germline V gives CDR1 SQVTM, CDR2 ANQGSEA.

The chain combines TRBV7-2 with TRBJ2-7; tentatively, D is TRBD2 (5 bases). Per the germline V gene, CDR1 is SGHTA and CDR2 is FQGNSA. This CDR3 comprises 15 residues. Trimming took off 1 base at V and 4 bases at J, with 14 bases between the two ends. The CDR3 DNA sequence: TGTGCCAGCAGCTTAGAGTTGGCGGGCCCGTACGAGCAGTACTTC. Translated: CASSLELAGPYEQYF.

This chain connects TRBV10-2 to TRBJ1-1; a possible D gene is TRBD1 (5 bases). Germline values: CDR1 WSHSY, CDR2 SAAADI. V was pared by 8 bases and J by 2 bases, with 9 bases between. The CDR3 runs 12 residues. The CDR3 sequence: CASGGYNTEAFF. CDR3 bases: TGCGCCAGCGGGGGTTATAACACTGAAGCTTTCTTT.

This clone is a singleton in its sample. The chain has TRBV7-8 and TRBJ1-6, with D perhaps TRBD1 (5 bases). Germline CDR1 SGHVS, CDR2 FQNEAQ. The CDR3 runs to 16 residues. Trimming removed 2 bases at V and 0 bases at J, with 8 bases between. The CDR3 sequence: CASSLRDSSYNSPLHF. The CDR3 DNA is TGTGCCAGCAGCTTAAGAGACAGCTCCTATAATTCACCCCTCCACTTT.

CDR3 sequence (DNA): TGCGCCAGCAGCCCAACCTACTGGGTCACGGCTGGGGCCAACGTCCTGACTTTC. It encodes CASSPTYWVTAGANVLTF. The chain has TRBV5-1 and TRBJ2-6, with D unclear. Germline CDR1 and CDR2: SGHRS and YFSETQ. The CDR3 loop spans 18 amino acids. The germline V and J ends were trimmed by 4 bases and 2 bases, with 19 bases remaining between them.

This sequence joins TRBV19 and TRBJ2-3; perhaps D is TRBD1 or TRBD2 (5 bases each). The CDR3 consists of 16 residues. Germline CDR1 reads LNHDA; CDR2 reads SQIVND (reference sequence). V was trimmed by 7 bases and J by 7 bases, leaving 24 bases between them. This CDR3 reads CASNGGTGGTQHTQYF. In nucleotides, the CDR3 is TGTGCCAGTAATGGGGGAACTGGGGGAACCCAGCATACGCAGTATTTT.

The chain joins TRBV18 to TRBJ1-5; TRBD1 matches 8 bases. Germline values: CDR1 KGHSH, CDR2 LQKENI. This CDR3 region has 16 residues. Trimming removed 3 bases from V and 3 bases from J; junction bases left unmatched: 7. The CDR3, as DNA: TGTGCCAGCTCACCGAACCAGGGGGCAGACAATCAGCCCCAGCATTTT. Translated, it gives CASSPNQGADNQPQHF.

This clone occurred once. The chain employs TRBV11-2 and TRBJ1-1; D is undetermined. The CDR3 covers 13 residues. Trimming removed 1 base from V and 1 base from J, with 4 bases in between. Germline assignment: CDR1 SGHAT and CDR2 FQNNGV. CDR3 protein: CASSLGGNTEAFF. CDR3 nucleotide sequence: TGTGCCAGCAGCTTAGGGGGGAACACTGAAGCTTTCTTT.

The chain recombines TRBV5-1 with TRBJ2-2, with 10 bases aligning to TRBD2. The CDR3 spans 16 residues. Germline CDR1 SGHRS, CDR2 YFSETQ. After removal of 3 bases from V and 8 bases from J, the junction contained 10 bases not matched to a gene. This chain's CDR3 is CASSSGLATRTGELFF. The CDR3 DNA reads TGCGCCAGCAGCTCGGGACTAGCGACTCGGACGGGGGAGCTGTTTTTT.

The CDR3 coding sequence is TGTGCCAGCAGCTCCTGGGGGGCCTCGAGTGAAAAACTGTTTTTT. Encoded protein: CASSSWGASSEKLFF. This chain joins TRBV7-8 and TRBJ1-4, with a tentative D call TRBD1 (6 bases). The germline V gene has CDR1 SGHVS and CDR2 FQNEAQ. There are 15 residues in the CDR3. Deletions cut 4 bases from V and 7 bases from J, with 16 bases between.

The chain has TRBV29-1 and TRBJ2-5; D possibly corresponds to TRBD1 (5 bases). The CDR3 has 14 amino acids. Germline-derived CDR1 and CDR2 are SQVTM and ANQGSEA. Trimming cost V 4 bases and J 3 bases, with 15 bases left between them. CDR3 coding DNA: TGCAGCGTTGTCTCCAGGGAAACTGAAGAGACCCAGTACTTC. Encoded protein: CSVVSRETEETQYF.

The chain has TRBV20-1 and TRBJ1-2; no definite D call. Germline V gene lookup returns CDR1 DFQATT and CDR2 SNEGSKA (reference sequence). This CDR3 is built from 13 residues. V was cut by 3 bases and J by 5 bases, with 13 bases left in between. DNA for the CDR3: TGCAGTGCTAGTACGGGGAACCCTTATGGCTACACCTTC. Amino acid sequence: CSASTGNPYGYTF.

This chain connects TRBV2 to TRBJ1-2; 7 bases align to TRBD1. The CDR3 is 15 amino acids. The V gene's germline CDR1 is SNHLY and CDR2 FYNNEI. The V gene end was trimmed by 10 bases and the J gene end by 4 bases; junction bases not matched to a gene: 15. CDR3 DNA sequence: TGTGCCACGAAGGGCCCGGGACAGACGCTCTATGGCTACACCTTC. Translation gives CATKGPGQTLYGYTF.